The present entry profiles one T cell receptor (beta chain) with its context. Its recognized antigen is unknown. Base quality data are lacking; no much larger clone is found one base away. Enrolling through a virtual design, the prospective study's participants ranged in age from roughly 18 to 95 years and lived across roughly 23 United States geographic areas. In the prospective study, participants were assigned to cohorts based on the clinical history participants reported in a screening survey and a study questionnaire. A participant counted as exposed if, within 2 weeks of entering the study, that participant had been in contact with someone who had a PCR-confirmed or clinician-diagnosed COVID-19 case. Each participant in the prospective study had whole blood, serum and a nasopharyngeal or oropharyngeal swab collected by mobile phlebotomists. Over a roughly two-month period, participants in the prospective study had the option of providing additional blood draws and questionnaires. Before DNA extraction, blood samples from the prospective study were shipped at room temperature or frozen.

This entry belongs to a study of blood T cell repertoires in COVID-19 (dated by TCRdb to 2020 to 2022). About the full investigation: Collaborator samples came from the United States, Italy and Spain and covered acute and convalescent phases of COVID-19. The prospective study material was composed of cDNA or gDNA derived from T cells, B-cell-depleted T cells, or PBMCs. The dataset comprised deeply sampled blood TCRbeta repertoires from subjects exposed to, actively infected with, or recovered from COVID-19. The repertoires were released in a freely available public database intended as a resource for research on the immune response to SARS-CoV-2. The samples were drawn from the first 160 participants of the ongoing ImmuneRACE study and from roughly 1,300 subjects provided by 6 global collaborators. Nearly every sample came with metadata listing a de-identified subject ID, COVID-19 status, age in years and sex. Where HLA class I and class II types were available, the types were taken from metadata supplied by the sample provider, not from assay-based typing.

The paper's findings and limits, for the study overall: The quantity of clinical and demographic metadata differed by source and by participant and was supplied without curation.

At the junction V is shortened by 9 bases and J by 4 bases, with 21 bases in between. The CDR3 numbers 15 residues from cysteine through phenylalanine. Kept here is only the CDR3 DNA, which spans 45 bases and is read in frame from base 1. In the germline V gene, CDR1 corresponds to MDHEN and CDR2 to SYDVKM. TCRbeta CDR3 regions were amplified from genomic DNA by means of the immunoSEQ Assay, a bias-controlled multiplex PCR. Per the source publication's procedure: Within the assay, amplification of reference gene primers was used to estimate how many nucleated cells each sample contained. To quantify the absolute abundance of each unique TCRbeta CDR3 rearrangement, sequence reads were collapsed and filtered. Productive Simpson clonality was computed per sample as the square root of Simpson's diversity index over productive rearrangements. TCRdb took this table from immuneACCESS and kept in-frame rearrangements with V and J called. Such tables lack part of the clones; where checked against another copy, unresolved V genes explain under half of the gap, and the rest is unexplained. V and J calls and clone size are given by that table; D and trimming were obtained from the DNA. The sample records a few hundred thousand clones, just under 90% of which are singletons. The top ten clones comprise less than 3.5% of the sample.

The sequence derives from a woman aged 50 to 60 who had been exposed to COVID-19. The V and J segments used are TRBV28 and TRBJ1-1, with TRBD1 tentatively as D gene (6 bases match). The sequenced sample was PBMCs or T cells enriched from blood (not recorded which). CDR3 loop: CASNTRGLLSTEAFF. The DNA is TGTGCCAGTAACACGCGGGGGCTCCTTTCCACTGAAGCTTTCTTT.